This T cell receptor (beta chain) was captured in a study of control samples from healthy donors and cancer patients. Produced via immunoSEQ multiplex PCR; TCRdb's table is partial and in-frame only. The top ten hold less than 8.5% of the sample, which has some 150,000 clones, roughly nine tenths seen once. This CDR3 spans 17 amino acids. Trimming removed 0 bases from V and 0 bases from J, with 12 bases in between. Germline CDR1 and CDR2: SGHNT and YYREEE (reference sequence). The chain carries TRBV5-4 and TRBJ1-4; D perhaps matches TRBD1 (5 bases). Sample: blood. The sequence derives from a man aged 18 to 29 in good health. DNA for the CDR3: TGTGCCAGCAGCTTGGACCTGGGGGGAGCAACTAATGAAAAACTGTTTTTT. Its translation: CASSLDLGGATNEKLFF.